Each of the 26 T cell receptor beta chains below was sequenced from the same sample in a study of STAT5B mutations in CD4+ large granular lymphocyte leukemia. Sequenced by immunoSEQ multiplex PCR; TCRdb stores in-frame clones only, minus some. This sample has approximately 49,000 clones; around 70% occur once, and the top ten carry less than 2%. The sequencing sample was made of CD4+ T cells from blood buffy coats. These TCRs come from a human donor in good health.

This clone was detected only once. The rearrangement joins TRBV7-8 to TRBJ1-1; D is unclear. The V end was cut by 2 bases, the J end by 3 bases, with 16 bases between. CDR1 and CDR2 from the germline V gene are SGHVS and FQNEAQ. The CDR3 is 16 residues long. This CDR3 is CASSLSYVRQYTEAFF. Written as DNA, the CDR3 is TGTGCCAGCAGCTTAAGTTATGTCAGGCAATACACTGAAGCTTTCTTT.

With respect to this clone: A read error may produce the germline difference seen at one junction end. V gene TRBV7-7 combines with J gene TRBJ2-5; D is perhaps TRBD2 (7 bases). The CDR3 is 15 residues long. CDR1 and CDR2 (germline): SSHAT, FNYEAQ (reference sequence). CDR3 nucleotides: TGTGCTAGCAGCCTGACTAGCCAGGGGCAAGAGACCCAGTACTTC. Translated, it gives CASSLTSQGQETQYF.

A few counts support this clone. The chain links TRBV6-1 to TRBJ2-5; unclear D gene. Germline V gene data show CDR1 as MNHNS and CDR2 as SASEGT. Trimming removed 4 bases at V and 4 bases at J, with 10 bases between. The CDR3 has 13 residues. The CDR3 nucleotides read TGTGCCAGCAGTGTATCTGATGGAGAGACCCAGTACTTC. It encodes CASSVSDGETQYF.

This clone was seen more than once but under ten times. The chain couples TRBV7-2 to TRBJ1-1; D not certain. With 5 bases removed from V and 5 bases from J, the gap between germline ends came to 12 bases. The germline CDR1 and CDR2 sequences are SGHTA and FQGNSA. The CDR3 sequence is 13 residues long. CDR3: CASSEQMLTEAFF. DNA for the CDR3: TGTGCCAGCAGCGAGCAGATGTTGACTGAAGCTTTCTTT. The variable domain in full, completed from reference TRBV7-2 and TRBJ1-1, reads GAGVSQSPSNKVTEKGKDVELRCDPISGHTALYWYRQSLGQGLEFLIYFQGNSAPDKSGLPSDRFSAERTGGSVSTLTIQRTQQEDSAVYLCASSEQMLTEAFFGQGTRLTVV.

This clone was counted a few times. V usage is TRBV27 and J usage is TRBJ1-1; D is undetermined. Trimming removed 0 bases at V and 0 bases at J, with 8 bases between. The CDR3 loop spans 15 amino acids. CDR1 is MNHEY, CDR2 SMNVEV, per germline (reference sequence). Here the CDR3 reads CASSLSAVVNTEAFF. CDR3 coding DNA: TGTGCCAGCAGTTTATCAGCAGTCGTGAACACTGAAGCTTTCTTT.

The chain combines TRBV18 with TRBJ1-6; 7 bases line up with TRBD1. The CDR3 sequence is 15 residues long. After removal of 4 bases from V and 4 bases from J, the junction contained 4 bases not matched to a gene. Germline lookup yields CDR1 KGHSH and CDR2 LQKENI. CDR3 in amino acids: CASSQSQGYNSPLHF. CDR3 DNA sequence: TGTGCCAGCTCACAATCACAGGGGTATAATTCACCCCTCCACTTT.

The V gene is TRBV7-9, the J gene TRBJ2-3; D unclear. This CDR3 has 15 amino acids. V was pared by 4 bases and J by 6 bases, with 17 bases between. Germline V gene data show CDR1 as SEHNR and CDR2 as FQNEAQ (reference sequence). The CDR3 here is CASSSIRRYTDTQYF. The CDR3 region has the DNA TGTGCCAGCAGCTCTATCAGGCGCTACACGGATACGCAGTATTTT.

The CDR3 DNA reads as TGTGCCAGCAGTGGGCAGGGCACCGGGGAGCTGTTTTTT. Its translation is CASSGQGTGELFF. This rearrangement joins TRBV6-6 to TRBJ2-2; TRBD1 might be the D (5 bases). CDR3 length: 13 amino acids. The V end lost 5 bases, the J end lost 4 bases, and 8 bases lay between the germline ends. The V gene's germline CDR1 is MNHNY and CDR2 SVGAGI (reference sequence).

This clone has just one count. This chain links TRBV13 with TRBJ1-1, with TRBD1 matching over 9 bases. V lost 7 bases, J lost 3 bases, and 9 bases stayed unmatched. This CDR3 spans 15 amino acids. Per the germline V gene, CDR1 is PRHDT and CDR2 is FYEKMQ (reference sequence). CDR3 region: CASTRAGTGHTEAFF. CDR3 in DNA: TGTGCCAGCACAAGAGCCGGGACAGGGCACACTGAAGCTTTCTTT.

The CDR3 DNA sequence: TGTGCCAGCAAGGGTGGCTCTGGAAACACCATATATTTT. Its translation: CASKGGSGNTIYF. The V gene is TRBV6-1, the J gene TRBJ1-3; D gene uncertain. CDR3 length: 13 residues. The V end lost 7 bases, the J end lost 0 bases, and 7 bases lay between the germline ends. Per germline, CDR1 MNHNS and CDR2 SASEGT.

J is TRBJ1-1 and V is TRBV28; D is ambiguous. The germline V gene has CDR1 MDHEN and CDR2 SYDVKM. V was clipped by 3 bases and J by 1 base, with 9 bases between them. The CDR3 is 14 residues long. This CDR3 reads CASSFHRPNTEAFF. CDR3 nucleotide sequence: TGTGCCAGCAGTTTCCACAGACCGAACACTGAAGCTTTCTTT.

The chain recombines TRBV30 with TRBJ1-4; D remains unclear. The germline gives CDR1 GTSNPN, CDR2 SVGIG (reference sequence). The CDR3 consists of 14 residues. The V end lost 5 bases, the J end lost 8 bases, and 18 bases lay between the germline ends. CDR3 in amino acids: CAWDPSGIGEKLFF. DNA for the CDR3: TGTGCCTGGGACCCTTCGGGAATTGGGGAAAAACTGTTTTTT.

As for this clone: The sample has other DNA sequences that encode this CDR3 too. The CDR3 sequence: CSVRGQGGTGELFF. CDR3 nucleotide sequence: TGCAGCGTTCGTGGGCAGGGTGGAACCGGGGAGCTGTTTTTT. The V gene is TRBV29-1, the J gene TRBJ2-2; possibly TRBD1 for D (5 bases). The CDR3 runs to 14 residues. Germline CDR1 and CDR2: SQVTM and ANQGSEA. V was clipped by 5 bases and J by 5 bases, with 15 bases between them.

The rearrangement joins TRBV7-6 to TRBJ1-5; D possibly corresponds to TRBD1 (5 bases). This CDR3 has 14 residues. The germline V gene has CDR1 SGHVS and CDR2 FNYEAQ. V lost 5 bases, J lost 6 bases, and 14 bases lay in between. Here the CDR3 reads CASSHGEGTQPQHF. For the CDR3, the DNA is TGTGCCAGCAGCCACGGGGAGGGGACTCAGCCCCAGCATTTT.

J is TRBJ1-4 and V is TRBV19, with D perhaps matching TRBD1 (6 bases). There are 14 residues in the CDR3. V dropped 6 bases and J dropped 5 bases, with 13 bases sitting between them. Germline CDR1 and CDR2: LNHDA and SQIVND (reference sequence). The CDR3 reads CASSIQGGNEKLFF. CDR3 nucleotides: TGTGCCAGTAGCATACAGGGAGGGAATGAAAAACTGTTTTTT. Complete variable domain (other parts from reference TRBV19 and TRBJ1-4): DGGITQSPKYLFRKEGQNVTLSCEQNLNHDAMYWYRQDPGQGLRLIYYSQIVNDFQKGDIAEGYSVSREKKESFPLTVTSAQKNPTAFYLCASSIQGGNEKLFFGSGTQLSVL.

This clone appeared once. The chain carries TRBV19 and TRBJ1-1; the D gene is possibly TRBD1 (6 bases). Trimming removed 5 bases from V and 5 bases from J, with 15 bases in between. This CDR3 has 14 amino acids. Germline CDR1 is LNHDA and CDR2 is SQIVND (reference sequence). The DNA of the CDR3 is TGTGCCAGTAGTTCCGACAGGCTTATTACTGAAGCTTTCTTT. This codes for CASSSDRLITEAFF.

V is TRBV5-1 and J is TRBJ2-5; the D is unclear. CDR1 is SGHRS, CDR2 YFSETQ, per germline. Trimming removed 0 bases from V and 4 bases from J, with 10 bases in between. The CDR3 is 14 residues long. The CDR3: CASSLAGGGETQYF. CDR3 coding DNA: TGCGCCAGCAGCTTGGCCGGCGGCGGAGAGACCCAGTACTTC.

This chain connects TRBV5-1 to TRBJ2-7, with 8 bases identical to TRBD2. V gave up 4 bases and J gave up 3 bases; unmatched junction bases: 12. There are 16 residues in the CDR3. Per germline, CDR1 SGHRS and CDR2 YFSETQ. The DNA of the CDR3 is TGCGCCAGCAGCCCTAGCCTTACGGGGGGGCTCTACGAGCAGTACTTC. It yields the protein CASSPSLTGGLYEQYF. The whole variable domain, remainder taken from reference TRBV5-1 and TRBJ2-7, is KAGVTQTPRYLIKTRGQQVTLSCSPISGHRSVSWYQQTPGQGLQFLFEYFSETQRNKGNFPGRFSGRQFSNSRSEMNVSTLELGDSALYLCASSPSLTGGLYEQYFGPGTRLTVT.

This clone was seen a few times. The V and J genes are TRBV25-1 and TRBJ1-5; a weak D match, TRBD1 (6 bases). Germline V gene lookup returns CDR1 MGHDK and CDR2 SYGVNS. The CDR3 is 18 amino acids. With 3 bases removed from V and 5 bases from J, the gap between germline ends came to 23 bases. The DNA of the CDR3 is TGTGCCAGCAGTGACCTTTCCCCGACAGGAAAGGGGGATCAGCCCCAGCATTTT. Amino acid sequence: CASSDLSPTGKGDQPQHF.

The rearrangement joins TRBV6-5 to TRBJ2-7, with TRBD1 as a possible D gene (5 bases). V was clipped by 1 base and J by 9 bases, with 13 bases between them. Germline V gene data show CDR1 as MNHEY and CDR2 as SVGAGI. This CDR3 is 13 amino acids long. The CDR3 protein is CASSYLQGNPQYF. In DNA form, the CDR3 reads TGTGCCAGCAGTTACTTGCAGGGAAATCCGCAGTACTTC.

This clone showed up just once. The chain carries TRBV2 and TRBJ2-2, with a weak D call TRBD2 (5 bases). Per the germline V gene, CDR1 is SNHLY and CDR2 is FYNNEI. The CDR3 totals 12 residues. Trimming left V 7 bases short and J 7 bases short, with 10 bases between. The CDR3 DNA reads TGTGCCAGCACAGGAGGTGGCGGGGAGCTGTTTTTT. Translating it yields CASTGGGGELFF.

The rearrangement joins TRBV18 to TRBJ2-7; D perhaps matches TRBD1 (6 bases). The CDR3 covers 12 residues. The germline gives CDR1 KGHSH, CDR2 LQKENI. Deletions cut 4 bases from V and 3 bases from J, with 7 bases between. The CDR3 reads CASSQQGYEQYF. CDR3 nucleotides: TGTGCCAGCTCACAACAGGGCTACGAGCAGTACTTC.

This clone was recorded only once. The CDR3, as DNA: TGCGCCAGCAAAGGCGGGGAGGATGGTACGCAGTATTTT. Its protein is CASKGGEDGTQYF. The chain links TRBV5-1 to TRBJ2-3, with D maybe TRBD2 (6 bases). V was shortened by 6 bases and J by 8 bases, with 16 bases between the two germline ends. CDR3 length: 13 amino acids. The germline CDR1 and CDR2 sequences are SGHRS and YFSETQ.

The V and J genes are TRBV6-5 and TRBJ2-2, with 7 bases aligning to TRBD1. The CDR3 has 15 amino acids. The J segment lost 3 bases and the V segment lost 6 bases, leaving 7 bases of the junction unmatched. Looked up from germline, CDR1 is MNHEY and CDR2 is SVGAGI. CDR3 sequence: CASSHRGTDTGELFF. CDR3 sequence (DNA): TGTGCCAGCAGCCACCGAGGGACAGACACCGGGGAGCTGTTTTTT.

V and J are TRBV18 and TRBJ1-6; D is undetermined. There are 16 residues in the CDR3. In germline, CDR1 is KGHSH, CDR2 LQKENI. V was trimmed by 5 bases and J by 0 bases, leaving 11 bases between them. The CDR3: CASSGPLSSYNSPLHF. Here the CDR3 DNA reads TGTGCCAGCTCAGGACCGTTGAGCTCCTATAATTCACCCCTCCACTTT.

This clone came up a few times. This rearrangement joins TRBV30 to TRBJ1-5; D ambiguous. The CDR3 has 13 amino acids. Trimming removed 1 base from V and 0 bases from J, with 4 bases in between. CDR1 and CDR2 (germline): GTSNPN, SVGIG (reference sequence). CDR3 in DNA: TGTGCCTGGAGTGCCTATAGCAATCAGCCCCAGCATTTT. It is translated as CAWSAYSNQPQHF.